This T cell receptor (beta chain) originates from a study of cytomegalovirus exposure and HLA in healthy donors. Study at large: In an early release, HLA-typed donors contributed some 82 million unique TCR sequences.

After removal of 8 bases from V and 9 bases from J, the junction contained 8 bases not matched to a gene. CDR1 and CDR2 from the germline V gene are MNHEY and SMNVEV (reference sequence). This CDR3 is 14 amino acids long. 60 Vbeta and 13 Jbeta primers were used in PCR. The repertoire was sequenced with immunoSEQ multiplex PCR; TCRdb's copy has only in-frame clones and lacks some. Of roughly 110,000 clones detected, about 72% appear once; the ten largest clones hold about 2%. Sequences were obtained from PBMCs. The chain is built from TRBV27 and TRBJ1-6; 9 bases align to TRBD1. This TCR derives from a man aged 18-30 years in good health and CMV-seronegative. The CDR3 is CASQAPGQGSPLHF. CDR3 sequence (DNA): TGTGCCAGCCAGGCCCCGGGACAGGGTTCACCCCTCCACTTT.